This T cell receptor beta chain was observed in a study of blood T cell repertoires in COVID-19 (dated by TCRdb to about 2020). In terms of the full investigation: The collaborator samples originated in the United States, Italy and Spain and spanned the acute and convalescent phases of COVID-19. The prospective study material was composed of cDNA or gDNA derived from T cells, B-cell-depleted T cells, or PBMCs. Subjects who had been exposed to COVID-19, were actively infected with it, or had recovered from it provided the deeply sampled blood TCRbeta repertoires that made up the dataset. The repertoires were released in a freely available public database intended as a resource for research on the immune response to SARS-CoV-2. The samples were drawn from two sources: the first 160 participants of the ongoing ImmuneRACE study, and over 1,000 subjects contributed by 6 global collaborators. A de-identified subject ID, COVID-19 status, age in years and sex were almost always included in the sample metadata. HLA class I and class II types, where available, came from metadata supplied by the sample provider rather than from assay-based typing.

According to the germline V gene (reference sequence), CDR1 reads LNHDA and CDR2 reads SQIVND. Trimming takes 5 bases from V and 0 bases from J, and the germline ends sit 10 bases apart. The CDR3 sequence holds 14 residues, the cysteine and phenylalanine included. Left in the record is the CDR3 DNA by itself, 42 bases read in frame from the first base. The study at large found these results: The quantity of clinical and demographic metadata differed by source and by participant and was supplied without curation.

On this clone: What antigen it recognizes has not been identified. It has no much larger one-base neighbor in the sample; base qualities were not kept.

TCRbeta CDR3 regions were amplified from genomic DNA by means of the immunoSEQ Assay, a bias-controlled multiplex PCR. On the study's bioinformatics: The number of nucleated cells in each sample was estimated by amplification of reference gene primers within the assay. To quantify the absolute abundance of each unique TCRbeta CDR3 rearrangement, sequence reads were collapsed and filtered. For each sample, productive Simpson clonality was calculated as the square root of Simpson's diversity index across productive rearrangements. TCRdb mirrors the immuneACCESS table, restricted to in-frame sequences. Some clones are absent from its copies; in checked studies, under half trace to an unresolved V gene, and the reason for the others is unknown. D and trimming come from the DNA, and the V and J calls and clone size come from that table. This sample has over 350,000 clones in its table, and 88% of those were observed once. Clones ranked in the top ten supply more than 1% of the sample.

Participants in the prospective study were aged about 18 to 100 years, lived in under 30 United States geographic areas, and enrolled through a virtual design. In the prospective study, cohorts were assigned on the basis of participant-reported clinical history obtained from a screening survey and a study questionnaire. ImmuneRACE Cohort 3 recovered participants were defined by two consecutive negative NP/OP PCR tests, healthcare professional clearance, or symptom resolution. Mobile phlebotomists in the prospective study collected whole blood, serum and a nasopharyngeal or oropharyngeal swab from every participant. Over a roughly 2-month period, participants in the prospective study had the option of providing additional blood draws and questionnaires. Blood samples from the prospective study were shipped frozen or at room temperature prior to DNA extraction.

The rearranged chain carries TRBV19 and TRBJ1-1; the D segment could be TRBD1, given 6 matching bases. The sequencing sample was made of PBMCs or T cells enriched from blood (not recorded which). The receptor's source is a woman aged 18-29 years who had recovered from COVID-19. The sequence in DNA is TGTGCCAGTAGTGTCAGGGGCCTGAACACTGAAGCTTTCTTT. This encodes CASSVRGLNTEAFF.